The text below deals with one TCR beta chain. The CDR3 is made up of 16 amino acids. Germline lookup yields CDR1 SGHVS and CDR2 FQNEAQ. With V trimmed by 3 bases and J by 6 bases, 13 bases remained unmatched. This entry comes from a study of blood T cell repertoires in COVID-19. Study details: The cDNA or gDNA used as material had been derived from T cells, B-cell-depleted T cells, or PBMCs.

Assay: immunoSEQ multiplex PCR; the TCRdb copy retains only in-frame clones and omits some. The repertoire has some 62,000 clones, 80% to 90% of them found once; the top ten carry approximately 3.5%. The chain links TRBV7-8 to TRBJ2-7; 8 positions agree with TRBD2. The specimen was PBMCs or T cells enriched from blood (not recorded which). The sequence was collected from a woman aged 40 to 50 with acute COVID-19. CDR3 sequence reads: CASSFARGSGISEQYF. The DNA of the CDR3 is TGTGCCAGCAGCTTTGCACGGGGTAGCGGGATCTCCGAGCAGTACTTC. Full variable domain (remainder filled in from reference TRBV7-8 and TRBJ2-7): GAGVSQSPRYKVAKRGQDVALRCDPISGHVSLFWYQQALGQGPEFLTYFQNEAQLDKSGLPSDRFFAERPEGSVSTLKIQRTQQEDSAVYLCASSFARGSGISEQYFGPGTRLTVT.